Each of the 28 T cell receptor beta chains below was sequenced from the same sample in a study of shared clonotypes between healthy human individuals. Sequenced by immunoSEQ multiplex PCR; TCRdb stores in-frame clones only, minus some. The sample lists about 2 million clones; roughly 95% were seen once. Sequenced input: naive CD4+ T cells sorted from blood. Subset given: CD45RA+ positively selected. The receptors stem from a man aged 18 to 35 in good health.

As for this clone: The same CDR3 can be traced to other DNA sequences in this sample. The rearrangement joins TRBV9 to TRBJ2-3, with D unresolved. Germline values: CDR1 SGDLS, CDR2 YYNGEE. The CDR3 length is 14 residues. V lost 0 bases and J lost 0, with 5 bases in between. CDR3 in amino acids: CASSVAASTDTQYF. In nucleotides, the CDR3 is TGTGCCAGCAGCGTAGCAGCGAGCACAGATACGCAGTATTTT.

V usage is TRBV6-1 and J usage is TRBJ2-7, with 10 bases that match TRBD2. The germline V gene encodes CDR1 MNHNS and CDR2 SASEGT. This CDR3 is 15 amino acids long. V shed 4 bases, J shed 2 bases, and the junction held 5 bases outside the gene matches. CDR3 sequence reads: CASSGSSGSPYEQYF. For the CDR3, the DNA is TGTGCCAGCAGTGGATCTAGCGGGAGCCCCTACGAGCAGTACTTC.

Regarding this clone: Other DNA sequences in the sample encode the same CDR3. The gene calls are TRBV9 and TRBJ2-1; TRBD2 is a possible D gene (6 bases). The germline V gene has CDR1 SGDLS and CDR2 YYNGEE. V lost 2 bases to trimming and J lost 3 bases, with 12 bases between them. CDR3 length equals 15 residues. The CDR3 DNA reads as TGTGCCAGCAGCGTTAGCGGAGGGAGCTACAATGAGCAGTTCTTC. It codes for CASSVSGGSYNEQFF.

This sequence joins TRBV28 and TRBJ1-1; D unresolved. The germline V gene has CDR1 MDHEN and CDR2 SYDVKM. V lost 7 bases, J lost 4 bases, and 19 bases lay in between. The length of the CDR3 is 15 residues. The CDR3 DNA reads TGTGCCAGCACCCCCTCCCGGGGTGTCGGCACTGAAGCTTTCTTT. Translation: CASTPSRGVGTEAFF.

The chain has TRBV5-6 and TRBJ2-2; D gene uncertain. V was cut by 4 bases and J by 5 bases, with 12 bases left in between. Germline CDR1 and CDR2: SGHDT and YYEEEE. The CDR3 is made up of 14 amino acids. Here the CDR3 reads CASSLQVGTGELFF. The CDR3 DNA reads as TGTGCCAGCAGCCTTCAAGTAGGAACCGGGGAGCTGTTTTTT.

The CDR3 coding sequence is TGTGCCAGCTCACCAGCAAGGCCAGAGTTCTCCGGGGCCAACGTCCTGACTTTC. This gives the protein CASSPARPEFSGANVLTF. J is TRBJ2-6 and V is TRBV18, with unresolved D. Deletions cut 2 bases from V and 4 bases from J, with 18 bases between. The CDR3 runs to 18 residues. Germline CDR1 is KGHSH and CDR2 is LQKENI.

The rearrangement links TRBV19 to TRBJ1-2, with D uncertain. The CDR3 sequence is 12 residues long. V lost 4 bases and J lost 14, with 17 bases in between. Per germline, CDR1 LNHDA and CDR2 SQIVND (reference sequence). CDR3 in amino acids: CASSKTVRFVTF. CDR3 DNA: TGTGCCAGTAGTAAGACGGTCAGGTTTGTAACCTTC.

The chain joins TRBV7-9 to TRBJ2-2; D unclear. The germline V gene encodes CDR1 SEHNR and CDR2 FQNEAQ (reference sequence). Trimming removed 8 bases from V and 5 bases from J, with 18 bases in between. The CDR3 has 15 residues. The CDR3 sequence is CASPMAGQETGELFF. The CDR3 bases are TGTGCCAGCCCGATGGCCGGGCAAGAGACCGGGGAGCTGTTTTTT.

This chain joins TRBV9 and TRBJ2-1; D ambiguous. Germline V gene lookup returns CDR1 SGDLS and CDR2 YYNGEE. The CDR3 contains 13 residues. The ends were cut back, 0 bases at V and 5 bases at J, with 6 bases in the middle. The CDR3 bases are TGTGCCAGCAGCGTAGTGACGAACAATGAGCAGTTCTTC. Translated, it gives CASSVVTNNEQFF.

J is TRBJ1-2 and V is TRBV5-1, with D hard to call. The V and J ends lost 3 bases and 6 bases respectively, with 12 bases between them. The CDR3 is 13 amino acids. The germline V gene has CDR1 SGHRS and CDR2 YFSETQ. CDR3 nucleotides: TGCGCCAGCAGCTCACTCTCCGAGGATGGCTACACCTTC. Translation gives CASSSLSEDGYTF.

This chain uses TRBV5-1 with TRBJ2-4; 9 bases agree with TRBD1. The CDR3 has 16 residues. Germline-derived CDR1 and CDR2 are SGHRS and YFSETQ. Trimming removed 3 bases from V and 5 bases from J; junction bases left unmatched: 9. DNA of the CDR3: TGCGCCAGCAGCTCTTCACCGGGACAGGGCCAAAACATTCAGTACTTC. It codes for CASSSSPGQGQNIQYF.

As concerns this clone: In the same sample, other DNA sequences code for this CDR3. In nucleotides, the CDR3 is TGTGCCAGCAGCTTAGTCTACACTGAAGCTTTCTTT. Translating it yields CASSLVYTEAFF. J is TRBJ1-1 and V is TRBV7-2; D is unclear. Trimming removed 1 base at V and 3 bases at J, with 3 bases between. Germline lookup yields CDR1 SGHTA and CDR2 FQGNSA. The CDR3 has 12 amino acids.

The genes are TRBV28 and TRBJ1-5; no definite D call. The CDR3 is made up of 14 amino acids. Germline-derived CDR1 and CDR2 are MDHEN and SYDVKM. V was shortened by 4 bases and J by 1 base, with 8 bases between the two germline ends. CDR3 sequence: CASSYGWSNQPQHF. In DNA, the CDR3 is TGTGCCAGCAGTTATGGGTGGAGCAATCAGCCCCAGCATTTT.

CDR3 bases: TGTGCCAGCAGCCCTATCGGGGCCCTCGGCGGGGAGCTGTTTTTT. Its translation is CASSPIGALGGELFF. The genes are TRBV9 and TRBJ2-2; D tentatively fits TRBD1 or TRBD2 (5 bases each). The CDR3 is made up of 15 amino acids. CDR1 and CDR2 (germline): SGDLS, YYNGEE. Trimming took 4 bases from V and 7 from J, leaving 17 bases between them.

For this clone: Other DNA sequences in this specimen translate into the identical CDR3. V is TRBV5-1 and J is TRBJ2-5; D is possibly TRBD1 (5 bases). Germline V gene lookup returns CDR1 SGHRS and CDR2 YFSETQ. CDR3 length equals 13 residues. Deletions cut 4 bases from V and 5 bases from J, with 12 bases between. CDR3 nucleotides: TGCGCCAGCAGCCTAAGTAACAGGGAGACCCAGTACTTC. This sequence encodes CASSLSNRETQYF.

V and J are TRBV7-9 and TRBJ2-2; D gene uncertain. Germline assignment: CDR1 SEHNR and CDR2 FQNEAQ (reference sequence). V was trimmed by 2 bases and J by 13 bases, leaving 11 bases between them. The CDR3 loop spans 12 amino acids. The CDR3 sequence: CASSLLTGRLFF. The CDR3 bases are TGTGCCAGCAGCTTATTAACCGGGCGGCTGTTTTTT.

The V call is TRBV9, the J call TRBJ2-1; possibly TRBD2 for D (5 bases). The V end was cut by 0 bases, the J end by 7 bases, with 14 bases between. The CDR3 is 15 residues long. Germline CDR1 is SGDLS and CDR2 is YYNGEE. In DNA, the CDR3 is TGTGCCAGCAGCGTAGCGGGGTCCCTGGGGAATGAGCAGTTCTTC. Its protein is CASSVAGSLGNEQFF.

In nucleotides, the CDR3 is TGTGCCAGCAGCCCCATAGGACCCGGGCGCTCTGGCTACACCTTC. This gives the protein CASSPIGPGRSGYTF. V gene TRBV28 combines with J gene TRBJ1-2; the D is unclear. The germline V gene encodes CDR1 MDHEN and CDR2 SYDVKM. V shed 6 bases and J shed 7 bases, with 21 bases lying between them. This CDR3 region has 15 residues.

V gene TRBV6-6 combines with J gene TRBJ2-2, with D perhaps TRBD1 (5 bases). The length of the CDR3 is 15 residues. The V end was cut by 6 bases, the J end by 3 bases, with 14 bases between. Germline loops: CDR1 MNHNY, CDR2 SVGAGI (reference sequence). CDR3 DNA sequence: TGTGCCAGCAGCGACAGCCGGCCCGACACCGGGGAGCTGTTTTTT. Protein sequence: CASSDSRPDTGELFF.

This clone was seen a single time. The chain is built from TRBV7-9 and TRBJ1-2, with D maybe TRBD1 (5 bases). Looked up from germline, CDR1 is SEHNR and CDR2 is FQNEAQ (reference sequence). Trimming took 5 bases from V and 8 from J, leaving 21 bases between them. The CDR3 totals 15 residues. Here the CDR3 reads CASSLPVPGGSGYTF. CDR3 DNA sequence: TGTGCCAGCAGCCTGCCGGTTCCCGGGGGGTCCGGCTACACCTTC.

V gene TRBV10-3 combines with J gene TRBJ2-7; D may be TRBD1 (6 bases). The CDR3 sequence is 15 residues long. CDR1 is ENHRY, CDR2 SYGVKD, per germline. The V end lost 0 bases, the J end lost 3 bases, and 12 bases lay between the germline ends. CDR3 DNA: TGTGCCATCAGTGAGTCGACAGGACAAAGCTACGAGCAGTACTTC. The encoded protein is CAISESTGQSYEQYF.

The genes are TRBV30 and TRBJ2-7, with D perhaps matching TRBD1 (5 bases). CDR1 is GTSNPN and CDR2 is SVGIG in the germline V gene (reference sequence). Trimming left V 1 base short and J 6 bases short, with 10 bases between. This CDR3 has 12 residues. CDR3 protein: CAWSASGFEQYF. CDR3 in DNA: TGTGCCTGGAGTGCTTCAGGGTTCGAGCAGTACTTC. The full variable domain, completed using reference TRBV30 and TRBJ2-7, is SQTIHQWPATLVQPVGSPLSLECTVEGTSNPNLYWYRQAAGRGLQLLFYSVGIGQISSEVPQNLSASRPQDRQFILSSKKLLLSDSGFYLCAWSASGFEQYFGPGTRLTVT.

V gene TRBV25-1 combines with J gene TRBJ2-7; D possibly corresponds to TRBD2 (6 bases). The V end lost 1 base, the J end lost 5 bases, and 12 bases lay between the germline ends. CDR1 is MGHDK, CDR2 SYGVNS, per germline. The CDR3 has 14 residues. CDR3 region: CASSESGGIHEQYF. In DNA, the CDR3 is TGTGCCAGCAGTGAATCTGGCGGGATCCACGAGCAGTACTTC.

The CDR3 nucleotides are TGTGCCAGCAGCTCCTCTAGCGGGAGTAACTACGAGCAGTACTTC. This sequence encodes CASSSSSGSNYEQYF. This chain links TRBV5-4 with TRBJ2-7; 10 nucleotides match TRBD2. The CDR3 extends over 15 amino acids. Trimming at V came to 3 bases and at J to 3 bases, leaving 6 bases not matched to a gene. From germline, CDR1 is SGHNT and CDR2 YYREEE (reference sequence).

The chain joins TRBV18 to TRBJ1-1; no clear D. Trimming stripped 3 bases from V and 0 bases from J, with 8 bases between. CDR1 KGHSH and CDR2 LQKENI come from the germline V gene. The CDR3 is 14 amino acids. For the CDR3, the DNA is TGTGCCAGCTCACCCCAAACGATGAACACTGAAGCTTTCTTT. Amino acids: CASSPQTMNTEAFF.

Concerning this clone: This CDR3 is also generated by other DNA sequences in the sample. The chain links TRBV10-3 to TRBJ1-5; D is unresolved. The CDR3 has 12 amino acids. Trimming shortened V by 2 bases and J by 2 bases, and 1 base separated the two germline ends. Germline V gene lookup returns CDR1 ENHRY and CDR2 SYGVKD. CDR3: CAISEGNQPQHF. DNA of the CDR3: TGTGCCATCAGTGAGGGCAATCAGCCCCAGCATTTT.

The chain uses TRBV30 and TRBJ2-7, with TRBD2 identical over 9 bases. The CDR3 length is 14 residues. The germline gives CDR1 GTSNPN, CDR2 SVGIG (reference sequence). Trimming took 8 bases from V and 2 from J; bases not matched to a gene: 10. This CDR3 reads CARSTSGSTYEQYF. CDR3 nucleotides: TGTGCCCGGTCGACTAGCGGTTCGACCTACGAGCAGTACTTC.

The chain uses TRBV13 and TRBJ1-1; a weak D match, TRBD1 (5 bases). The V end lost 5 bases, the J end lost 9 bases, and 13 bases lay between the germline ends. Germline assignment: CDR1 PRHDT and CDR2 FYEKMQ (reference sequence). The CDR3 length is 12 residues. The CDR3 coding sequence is TGTGCCAGCAGCCGCCGGGACGGAAAAGCTTTCTTT. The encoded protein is CASSRRDGKAFF.